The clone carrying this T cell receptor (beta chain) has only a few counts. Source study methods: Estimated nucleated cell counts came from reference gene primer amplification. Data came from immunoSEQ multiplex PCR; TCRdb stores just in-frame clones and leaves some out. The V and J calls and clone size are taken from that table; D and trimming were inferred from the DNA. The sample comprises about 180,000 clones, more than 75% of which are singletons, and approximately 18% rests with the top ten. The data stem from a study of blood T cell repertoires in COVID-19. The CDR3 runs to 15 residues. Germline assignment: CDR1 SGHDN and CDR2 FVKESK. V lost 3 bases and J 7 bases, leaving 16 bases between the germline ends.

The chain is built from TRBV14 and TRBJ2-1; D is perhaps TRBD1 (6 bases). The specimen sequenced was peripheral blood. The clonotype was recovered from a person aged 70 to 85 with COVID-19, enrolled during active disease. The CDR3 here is CASSQAMGALNEQFF. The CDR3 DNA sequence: TGTGCCAGCAGCCAGGCTATGGGGGCGCTTAATGAGCAGTTCTTC.